A selection of T cell receptor beta chains follows, all from one sample in a study of shared clonotypes between healthy human individuals. TCRdb's table, derived via immunoSEQ multiplex PCR, lists solely in-frame clones and lacks some. The sample has 800,000 or so clones; approximately 96% are singletons. Sequencing was done on a sample of naive CD8+ T cells sorted from blood. All receptors come from a man aged 25 to 40 in good health. Both conserved end residues are part of each CDR3. D genes are given only for firm matches. Clone size, where shown, is once, few, many, or a class for clones that have expanded.

abundance	v_gene	d_gene	j_gene	CDR3nt	CDR3aa
.	TRBV29-1	.	TRBJ1-4	TGCAGCGTTCGACAGGCGCTTAATGAAAAACTGTTTTTT	CSVRQALNEKLFF
.	TRBV28	TRBD1	TRBJ2-7	TGTGCCAGCAGTTCTCCAGTTAGGGGACAGGGTAAGGGCTACGAGCAGTACTTC	CASSSPVRGQGKGYEQYF
once	TRBV4-1	.	TRBJ2-7	TGCGCCAGCAGCCCCCCGAGCTACGAGCAGTACTTC	CASSPPSYEQYF
.	TRBV28	.	TRBJ2-7	TGTGCCAGCAGCCGTGAAGACTACGAGCAGTACTTC	CASSREDYEQYF
.	TRBV9	.	TRBJ1-3	TGTGCCAGCAGCCTTGACGGGAGCTCTGGAAACACCATATATTTT	CASSLDGSSGNTIYF
.	TRBV4-1	.	TRBJ2-5	TGCGCCAGCAGCCAAGAAGGTTCAGAGGTGGAGACCCAGTACTTC	CASSQEGSEVETQYF
.	TRBV7-2	TRBD2	TRBJ2-1	TGTGCCAGCAGCTTAGTTCTTAGCGGGTATGAGCAGTTCTTC	CASSLVLSGYEQFF
once	TRBV5-1	TRBD2	TRBJ2-5	TGCGCCAGCAGCTTAATAGCGGGAGCGGGGGAGACCCAGTACTTC	CASSLIAGAGETQYF
once	TRBV7-6	.	TRBJ2-7	TGTGCCAGCAGCTCGGGAATTCGCTACGAGCAGTACTTC	CASSSGIRYEQYF
.	TRBV6-5	.	TRBJ2-7	TGTGCCAGTTACGACACCTACTCCTACGAGCAGTACTTC	CASYDTYSYEQYF
.	TRBV29-1	TRBD2	TRBJ2-3	TGCAGCGTTGAAGATTGGACTAGCGGGAGATCTAGCACAGATACGCAGTATTTT	CSVEDWTSGRSSTDTQYF
.	TRBV4-2	.	TRBJ1-3	TGTGCCAGCAGCCAAGATGGCGGGGGCTCTGGAAACACCATATATTTT	CASSQDGGGSGNTIYF
.	TRBV7-9	.	TRBJ2-1	TGTGCCAGCAGCTCAAGGTCTGCCTATGAGCAGTTCTTC	CASSSRSAYEQFF
once	TRBV27	.	TRBJ2-1	TGTGCCAGCAGTTTGACTAGTTCTAATGAGCAGTTCTTC	CASSLTSSNEQFF
.	TRBV7-9	.	TRBJ2-7	TGTGCCAGCAGCTTTGACCTCTTTTACTACGAGCAGTACTTC	CASSFDLFYYEQYF
.	TRBV9	TRBD2	TRBJ2-7	TGTGCCAGCAGTCAAGCGGGAGTAGAGGGCGAGCAGTACTTC	CASSQAGVEGEQYF
.	TRBV10-1	TRBD1	TRBJ1-1	TGCGCCAGCAGCGGACAGGATTCTGAAGCTTTCTTT	CASSGQDSEAFF
.	TRBV2	TRBD1	TRBJ1-2	TGTGCCAGCAGTGATGGTGAGGGGGCGTATGGCTACACCTTC	CASSDGEGAYGYTF
.	TRBV5-6	TRBD1	TRBJ1-1	TGTGCCAGCAGTCGGACAGGGGTCACTGAAGCTTTCTTT	CASSRTGVTEAFF
.	TRBV27	TRBD2	TRBJ2-7	TGTGCCAGCAGTTCTATACAAACGGGACTAGCGCGTTACGAGCAGTACTTC	CASSSIQTGLARYEQYF
.	TRBV4-1	TRBD1	TRBJ2-7	TGCGCCAGCAGCCAAGATGTTAGGACAGGGAGCTACGAGCAGTACTTC	CASSQDVRTGSYEQYF
.	TRBV7-9	.	TRBJ1-4	TGTGCCAGCAGCTTAGATGCAGAGAATGAAAAACTGTTTTTT	CASSLDAENEKLFF
.	TRBV7-8	.	TRBJ2-7	TGTGCCAGCAGCTTATGGGACCTGGCCCACAACTACGAGCAGTACTTC	CASSLWDLAHNYEQYF
few	TRBV15	.	TRBJ2-7	TGTGCCACCAGCCGTAACAGGGACGGGGCCTACGAGCAGTACTTC	CATSRNRDGAYEQYF
.	TRBV25-1	TRBD2	TRBJ2-1	TGTGCCAGCAGTGATCCCGGACTAGCGGGAAGTAATGAGCAGTTCTTC	CASSDPGLAGSNEQFF
.	TRBV5-1	.	TRBJ2-1	TGCGCCAGCAGCTTAGCAGGGCCCTACAATGAGCAGTTCTTC	CASSLAGPYNEQFF
once	TRBV30	.	TRBJ2-7	TGTGCCTATAACGAGCAGTACTTC	CAYNEQYF
.	TRBV7-9	.	TRBJ1-4	TGTGCCAGCAGCCCACAGACAGAAGCAACTAATGAAAAACTGTTTTTT	CASSPQTEATNEKLFF